The 24 T cell receptor beta chains below were found in one sample sequenced in a study of T cells after yellow fever vaccination. Via MiXCR, TCRdb re-called the 5' RACE reads, giving one row per CDR3 protein. The sample shows approximately 550,000 distinct CDR3 sequences, less than 15% of them seen only once. The material was PBMCs, obtained on the day of the yellow fever booster vaccination. The receptors were gathered from a man aged 25-40 years who received the YFV17D yellow fever vaccine.

DNA for the CDR3: TGTGCCAGCAGCCCTACTAGTTCTGGGGCCAACGTCCTGACTTTC. Protein: CASSPTSSGANVLTF. The chain carries TRBV5-6 and TRBJ2-6; maybe TRBD2 (5 bases). The CDR3 spans 15 residues. With 4 bases removed from V and 1 base from J, the gap between germline ends came to 9 bases. CDR1 SGHDT and CDR2 YYEEEE come from the germline V gene. Full variable domain (remainder filled in from reference TRBV5-6 and TRBJ2-6): DAGVTQSPTHLIKTRGQQVTLRCSPKSGHDTVSWYQQALGQGPQFIFQYYEEEERQRGNFPDRFSGHQFPNYSSELNVNALLLGDSALYLCASSPTSSGANVLTFGAGSRLTVL.

The rearrangement uses TRBV5-4 and TRBJ2-3, with 7 bases identical to TRBD1. CDR1 SGHNT and CDR2 YYREEE come from the germline V gene (reference sequence). The CDR3 has 17 amino acids. After removal of 1 base from V and 2 bases from J, the junction contained 10 bases not matched to a gene. The CDR3 is CASSLQLSDRFTDTQYF. The DNA of the CDR3 is TGTGCCAGCAGCTTGCAACTGTCGGACAGGTTCACAGATACGCAGTATTTT.

V usage is TRBV7-2 and J usage is TRBJ2-1, with TRBD2 identical over 8 bases. The V segment lost 5 bases and the J segment 7 bases; nucleotides outside the gene matches: 13. The V gene's germline CDR1 is SGHTA and CDR2 FQGNSA. This CDR3 has 16 residues. The CDR3 protein is CASSTSGLVFVNEQFF. CDR3 in DNA: TGTGCCAGCAGCACCTCGGGACTAGTGTTCGTTAATGAGCAGTTCTTC.

The genes are TRBV21-1 and TRBJ2-7; the table calls TRBD2, which could not be checked here. TRBV21-1 is recorded as a pseudogene. This CDR3 comprises 13 residues. CDR3 residues: CASRLGGGLEQYF. The CDR3, as DNA: TGTGCCAGCAGACTGGGAGGGGGTCTCGAGCAGTACTTC.

This clonotype occurred a few times. V is TRBV7-3 and J is TRBJ2-1, with 8 nucleotides matching TRBD1. This CDR3 has 15 residues. Germline V gene data show CDR1 as SGHTA and CDR2 as FQGTGA. Losses at the gene ends were 2 bases for V and 8 bases for J; bases not matched to a gene: 8. The chain's CDR3 is CASSLGRGQMDEQFF. The CDR3 nucleotides are TGTGCCAGCAGCTTAGGCAGGGGGCAGATGGATGAGCAGTTCTTC.

V gene TRBV12-5 combines with J gene TRBJ1-5; no reliable D call. CDR1 is LGHNT, CDR2 FRNRAP, per germline. CDR3 length: 14 amino acids. Trimming pared 6 bases from V and 3 bases from J, leaving 12 bases between. CDR3 loop: CASGPDGNNQPQHF. For the CDR3, the DNA is TGTGCTAGTGGCCCGGACGGAAACAATCAGCCCCAGCATTTT.

This clonotype has only a few counts. The rearrangement links TRBV2 to TRBJ2-3; no definite D call. Per germline, CDR1 SNHLY and CDR2 FYNNEI. This CDR3 contains 12 residues. The V end was cut by 4 bases, the J end by 8 bases, with 10 bases between. The CDR3 sequence is CASSGPLGTQYF. DNA for the CDR3: TGTGCCAGCAGTGGACCCCTTGGTACGCAGTATTTT.

This clonotype has only a few counts. This rearrangement joins TRBV11-2 to TRBJ2-3, with D maybe TRBD2 (6 bases). Germline CDR1 and CDR2: SGHAT and FQNNGV. Trimming took 5 bases from V and 2 from J, leaving 26 bases between them. The CDR3 extends over 19 amino acids. CDR3 amino acids: CASSPSTGVSGTITDTQYF. Written as DNA, the CDR3 is TGTGCCAGCAGCCCTAGTACCGGGGTTAGCGGAACTATCACAGATACGCAGTATTTT.

This sequence joins TRBV20-1 and TRBJ1-5; D is unclear. CDR3 length: 13 residues. Germline-derived CDR1 and CDR2 are DFQATT and SNEGSKA (reference sequence). The V end was cut by 6 bases, the J end by 3 bases, with 12 bases between. The CDR3 sequence: CSAYGRPNQPQHF. CDR3 DNA sequence: TGCAGTGCGTACGGCAGACCCAATCAGCCCCAGCATTTT.

A few counts support this clonotype. The J gene is TRBJ2-7, the V gene TRBV29-1; D may be TRBD2 (6 bases). There are 15 residues in the CDR3. Trimming removed 7 bases at V and 2 bases at J, with 21 bases between. In germline, CDR1 is SQVTM, CDR2 ANQGSEA. The CDR3, as DNA: TGCAGCGCTAAGACAGCCACGGGCGGGGCCTACGAGCAGTACTTC. Its translation is CSAKTATGGAYEQYF.

V and J are TRBV12-3 or TRBV12-4 and TRBJ2-2; 9 bases are a match to TRBD2. V lost 3 bases and J lost 0; bases outside the gene matches: 5. The CDR3 totals 17 residues. CDR3 sequence (DNA): TGTGCCAGCAGTTTGCTACTAGCGGGTTCGAACACCGGGGAGCTGTTTTTT. Translation gives CASSLLLAGSNTGELFF.

This chain connects TRBV20-1 to TRBJ2-7; 7 nucleotides align to TRBD2. The germline V gene has CDR1 DFQATT and CDR2 SNEGSKA (reference sequence). This CDR3 is 13 amino acids long. CDR3 sequence: CRVRGGSHHEQYF. The CDR3 DNA is TGCAGGGTCCGGGGCGGGAGTCACCACGAGCAGTACTTC.

The genes are TRBV6-2 or TRBV6-3 and TRBJ2-6, with 7 positions matching TRBD1. The CDR3 totals 15 residues. From germline, CDR1 is MNHEY and CDR2 SVGEGT. Losses at the gene ends were 8 bases for V and 2 bases for J; bases not matched to a gene: 6. The CDR3 reads CASLKGAAGANVLTF. The DNA for the CDR3 is TGTGCCAGCCTGAAGGGGGCGGCTGGGGCCAACGTCCTGACTTTC.

The chain recombines TRBV25-1 with TRBJ2-7; TRBD2 agrees at 12 bases. The CDR3 covers 14 residues. The junction had 6 bases not matched to a gene; V was cut back by 6 bases and J by 6 bases. Germline CDR1 and CDR2: MGHDK and SYGVNS. The DNA for the CDR3 is TGTGCCAGCAGGCTAGCGGGAGGGCCGGGCGAGCAGTACTTC. It encodes CASRLAGGPGEQYF.

This clonotype came up a few times. The V and J genes are TRBV7-2 and TRBJ2-3; perhaps TRBD1 as D (6 bases). Trimming took off 7 bases at V and 2 bases at J, with 10 bases between the two ends. The CDR3 contains 13 residues. CDR1 is SGHTA, CDR2 FQGNSA, per germline. The CDR3 DNA reads as TGTGCCAGCACCCGGACAGCCACAGATACGCAGTATTTT. It translates to CASTRTATDTQYF.

The J gene is TRBJ2-7, the V gene TRBV29-1, with a weak D call TRBD1 (5 bases). The germline gives CDR1 SQVTM, CDR2 ANQGSEA. This CDR3 region has 14 residues. The V end was cut by 2 bases, the J end by 2 bases, with 13 bases between. In DNA, the CDR3 is TGCAGCGTTGAATTGGCTCAAGGGGCCTACGAGCAGTACTTC. Its translation: CSVELAQGAYEQYF.

The chain links TRBV28 to TRBJ1-5; D gene uncertain. Trimming took off 6 bases at V and 9 bases at J, with 12 bases between the two ends. The CDR3 spans 12 residues. Germline V CDR1 and CDR2: MDHEN, SYDVKM. CDR3 sequence (DNA): TGTGCCAGCAGGTCTCTACGGGTGCCCCAGCATTTT. Translation gives CASRSLRVPQHF.

In this sample, this clonotype turned up a few times. The chain carries TRBV4-3 and TRBJ2-3; 9 nucleotides line up with TRBD2. Germline V gene lookup returns CDR1 LGHNA and CDR2 YSLEER. Trimming removed 0 bases from V and 2 bases from J; junction bases left unmatched: 6. The CDR3 covers 17 residues. The CDR3 spells CASSQERSGRFTDTQYF. DNA of the CDR3: TGCGCCAGCAGCCAAGAGCGGAGCGGGAGGTTCACAGATACGCAGTATTTT.

In this sample, this clonotype turned up a few times. The chain uses TRBV29-1 and TRBJ2-7; a weak D match, TRBD1 (6 bases). Between the trimmed V and J ends, which lost 6 bases and 3 bases, there was a span of 15 bases. Germline lookup yields CDR1 SQVTM and CDR2 ANQGSEA. The CDR3 extends over 13 amino acids. The CDR3 DNA reads as TGCAGCGTAGGACAGCAACCCCACTACGAGCAGTACTTC. Its translation is CSVGQQPHYEQYF.

The rearrangement joins TRBV29-1 to TRBJ1-1, with no clear D. The CDR3 is 10 residues long. The V gene lost 4 bases and the J gene lost 4 bases, with 4 bases spanning the gap. Per the germline V gene, CDR1 is SQVTM and CDR2 is ANQGSEA. In DNA, the CDR3 is TGCAGCGTTGCTACCACTGAAGCTTTCTTT. Translating it yields CSVATTEAFF.

This clonotype was seen a few times. The rearrangement links TRBV10-3 to TRBJ2-3; a weak D match, TRBD1 (7 bases). The germline gives CDR1 ENHRY, CDR2 SYGVKD. V was pared by 3 bases and J by 0 bases, with 16 bases between. The CDR3 totals 17 residues. The CDR3 sequence: CAISDSRGTVSTDTQYF. DNA of the CDR3: TGTGCCATCAGTGACTCTCGCGGGACAGTAAGCACAGATACGCAGTATTTT.

This clonotype was found a few times. The chain combines TRBV20-1 with TRBJ2-4; D may be TRBD2 (5 bases). CDR3 length: 14 residues. Germline CDR1 and CDR2: DFQATT and SNEGSKA (reference sequence). V was pared by 6 bases and J by 0 bases, with 12 bases between. CDR3 in DNA: TGCAGTGCCCACAGAGGACTAGCCAAAAACATTCAGTACTTC. It specifies CSAHRGLAKNIQYF.

This clonotype has only a few counts. The V and J genes are TRBV20-1 and TRBJ2-3; 7 bases map to TRBD2. Germline lookup yields CDR1 DFQATT and CDR2 SNEGSKA (reference sequence). There are 12 residues in the CDR3. The J segment lost 5 bases and the V segment lost 7 bases, leaving 6 bases of the junction unmatched. In nucleotides, the CDR3 is TGCAGTGGTGCGGGAGCTTTAGATACGCAGTATTTT. The encoded protein is CSGAGALDTQYF.

This chain uses TRBV5-1 with TRBJ2-7, with D perhaps given as TRBD1 or TRBD2 (7 bases each). V was clipped by 6 bases and J by 2 bases, with 15 bases between them. Germline V gene lookup returns CDR1 SGHRS and CDR2 YFSETQ. The CDR3 runs 14 residues. CDR3 nucleotides: TGCGCCAGCACAGGGGGGGTCGGGACCTACGAGCAGTACTTC. It encodes CASTGGVGTYEQYF.